This TCR beta chain appears in the sequencing data of a study of T cells in Graves' hyperthyroidism and ophthalmopathy. Study-level findings and limits: Blood held most thyroid clonotypes expanded above 0.001 frequency. Ophthalmopathy onset followed model prediction by a median approximately seven months.

CDR1 is DFQATT, CDR2 SNEGSKA, per germline (reference sequence). Trimming took 3 bases from V and 6 from J; bases not matched to a gene: 8. This CDR3 is 14 amino acids long. Patients with uncontrolled infections, other autoimmune diseases, pregnancy or lactation were excluded. Diagnoses were made from clinical symptoms, serum measures (thyroxine and TRAb), thyroid ultrasound and orbital computed tomography. RNA transcripts were the template for amplifying TCR beta CDR3 regions. First-round RT-PCR of the TCR CDR3 relied on the HTBI primer set. Via MiXCR, TCRdb re-called the multiplex PCR reads, giving one row per CDR3 protein. The data show 700,000 to 850,000 distinct CDR3 sequences, 30% to 40% seen once. Remarks on this clonotype: What it binds is unknown.

The V and J genes are TRBV20-1 and TRBJ1-1, with TRBD1 matching over 9 bases. The sequence came from a woman aged 40 to 50 with Graves' hyperthyroidism. Sequencing was performed on blood. CDR3 DNA sequence: TGCAGTGCTAGCAGAACAGGGGGCGCCGCTGAAGCTTTCTTT. Protein sequence: CSASRTGGAAEAFF.